Shown below are 7 T cell receptor beta chains from a single sample sequenced in a study of low-dose radiotherapy and immunotherapy resistance in tumors. TRAV and TRBV primers primed cDNA for both TCRalpha and TCRbeta. With a V-primer adapter and a constant-region primer, TCRs were amplified for roughly 21 PCR cycles. TCRdb ran MiXCR on the reads and lists one entry per CDR3 protein. The sample has tens of thousands of distinct CDR3 sequences, around 25% seen once; the top ten hold approximately 5.4%. Time point indicated: before trial treatment. Sequenced here: PBMCs, sampled before treatment. The origin of the receptors is a male donor with prostate cancer.

The chain recombines TRBV6-2 or TRBV6-3 with TRBJ2-1, with TRBD2 identical over 11 bases. In germline, CDR1 is MNHEY, CDR2 SVGEGT. The CDR3 extends over 17 amino acids. V lost 2 bases and J lost 7; bases outside the gene matches: 10. The CDR3 spells CASSYDPAASGRNEQFF. The CDR3 nucleotides are TGTGCCAGCAGTTACGACCCTGCGGCTAGCGGGAGGAATGAGCAGTTCTTC.

This clonotype was counted at least ten times. This sequence joins TRBV20-1 and TRBJ2-2, with TRBD1 matching over 7 bases. Trimming cost V 5 bases and J 2 bases; bases outside gene matches: 5. The CDR3 covers 14 residues. Germline CDR1 reads DFQATT; CDR2 reads SNEGSKA (reference sequence). The CDR3 region has the DNA TGCAGTGCTTCTCACAGGGGAAACACCGGGGAGCTGTTTTTT. Translating it yields CSASHRGNTGELFF.

This clonotype was found many times. The DNA for the CDR3 is TGCGCCAGCAGCCCGTCCATCGGGCCTGGGGCCAACGTCCTGACTTTC. This codes for CASSPSIGPGANVLTF. This chain uses TRBV5-1 with TRBJ2-6; no reliable D call. The CDR3 is 16 residues long. Trimming took off 4 bases at V and 2 bases at J, with 13 bases between the two ends. CDR1 and CDR2 from the germline V gene are SGHRS and YFSETQ.

In its sample, this clonotype was seen many times. This chain joins TRBV28 and TRBJ1-2; D gene uncertain. The CDR3 covers 13 residues. V shed 5 bases and J shed 4 bases, with 11 bases lying between them. Germline CDR1 MDHEN, CDR2 SYDVKM. The DNA for the CDR3 is TGTGCCAGCAGTACTAACAACGGCTATGGCTACACCTTC. Its protein product is CASSTNNGYGYTF.

This clonotype was detected ten times or more. The V call is TRBV19, the J call TRBJ1-4; possibly TRBD1 for D (5 bases). CDR1 and CDR2 (germline): LNHDA, SQIVND (reference sequence). V was trimmed by 7 bases and J by 3 bases, leaving 15 bases between them. The CDR3 spans 15 residues. The CDR3 here is CASTRRRGPNEKLFF. The CDR3 DNA reads TGTGCCAGTACCCGACGGCGGGGACCTAATGAAAAACTGTTTTTT.

The table lists this clonotype with many counts. V and J are TRBV20-1 and TRBJ2-7; TRBD1 agrees at 9 bases. The CDR3 loop spans 15 amino acids. V was clipped by 0 bases and J by 3 bases; unmatched bases: 6. Per the germline V gene, CDR1 is DFQATT and CDR2 is SNEGSKA (reference sequence). The DNA of the CDR3 is TGCAGTGCTAGAGACGTCGGGACAGGGCTCTACGAGCAGTACTTC. Its protein is CSARDVGTGLYEQYF.

This clonotype was counted a few times. V usage is TRBV3-1 and J usage is TRBJ2-1; weak D call: TRBD2 (5 bases). CDR3 length: 15 residues. Germline V gene lookup returns CDR1 LGHDT and CDR2 YNNKEL (reference sequence). Trimming cost V 3 bases and J 2 bases, with 11 bases left between them. CDR3 bases: TGTGCCAGCAGCCATATAAGTAGCGCCTACAATGAGCAGTTCTTC. The encoded protein is CASSHISSAYNEQFF.